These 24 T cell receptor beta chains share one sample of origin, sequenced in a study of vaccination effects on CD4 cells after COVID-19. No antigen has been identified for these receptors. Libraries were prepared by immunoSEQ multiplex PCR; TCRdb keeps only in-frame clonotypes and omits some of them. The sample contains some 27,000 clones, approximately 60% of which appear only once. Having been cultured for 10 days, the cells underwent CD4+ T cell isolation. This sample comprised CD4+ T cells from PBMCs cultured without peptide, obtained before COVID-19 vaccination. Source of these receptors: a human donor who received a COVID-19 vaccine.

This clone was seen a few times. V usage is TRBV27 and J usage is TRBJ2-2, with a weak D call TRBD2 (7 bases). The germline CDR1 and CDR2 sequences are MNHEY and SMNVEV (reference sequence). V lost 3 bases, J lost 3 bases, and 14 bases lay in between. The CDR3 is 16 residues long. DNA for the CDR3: TGTGCCAGCAGTTTGGGGCGGGGGCCATACACCGGGGAGCTGTTTTTT. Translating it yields CASSLGRGPYTGELFF.

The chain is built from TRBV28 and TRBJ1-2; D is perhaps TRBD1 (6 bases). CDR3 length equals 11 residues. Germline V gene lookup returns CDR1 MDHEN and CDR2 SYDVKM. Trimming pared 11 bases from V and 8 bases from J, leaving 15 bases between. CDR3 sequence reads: CAGAGAGGYTF. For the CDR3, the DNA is TGTGCCGGGGCAGGGGCCGGCGGCTACACCTTC.

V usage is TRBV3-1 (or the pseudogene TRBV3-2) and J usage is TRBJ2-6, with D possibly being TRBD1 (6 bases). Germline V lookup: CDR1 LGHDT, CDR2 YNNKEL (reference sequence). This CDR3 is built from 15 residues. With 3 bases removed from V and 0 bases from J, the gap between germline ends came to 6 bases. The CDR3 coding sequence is TGTGCCAGCAGCCAGGGGGCCTCTGGGGCCAACGTCCTGACTTTC. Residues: CASSQGASGANVLTF.

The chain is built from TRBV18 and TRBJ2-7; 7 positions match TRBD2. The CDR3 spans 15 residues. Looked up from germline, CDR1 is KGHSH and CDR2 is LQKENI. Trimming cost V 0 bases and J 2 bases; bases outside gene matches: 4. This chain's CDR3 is CASSPPREYTYEQYF. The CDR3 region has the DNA TGTGCCAGCTCACCACCGCGGGAGTACACCTACGAGCAGTACTTC.

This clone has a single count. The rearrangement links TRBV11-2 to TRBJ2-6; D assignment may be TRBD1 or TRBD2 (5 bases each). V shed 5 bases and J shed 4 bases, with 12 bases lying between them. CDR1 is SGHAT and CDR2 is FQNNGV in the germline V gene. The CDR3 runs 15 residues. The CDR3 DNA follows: TGTGCCAGCAGCCCCATCGGGGCCGGGGCCAACGTCCTGACTTTC. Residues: CASSPIGAGANVLTF.

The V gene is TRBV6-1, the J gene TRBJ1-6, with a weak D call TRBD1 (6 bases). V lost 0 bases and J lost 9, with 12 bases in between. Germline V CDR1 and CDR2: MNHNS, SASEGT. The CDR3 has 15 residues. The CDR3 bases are TGTGCCAGCAGTGAAGCATACAGGGTAGCTTCACCCCTCCACTTT. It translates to CASSEAYRVASPLHF.

The CDR3 sequence: CASSYIPGQGAYEQYF. The CDR3, as DNA: TGTGCCAGCAGTTACATCCCCGGACAGGGAGCCTACGAGCAGTACTTC. The chain links TRBV6-5 to TRBJ2-7, with 8 bases that match TRBD1. Trimming at V came to 2 bases and at J to 2 bases, leaving 8 bases not matched to a gene. The CDR3 sequence is 16 residues long. Looked up from germline, CDR1 is MNHEY and CDR2 is SVGAGI.

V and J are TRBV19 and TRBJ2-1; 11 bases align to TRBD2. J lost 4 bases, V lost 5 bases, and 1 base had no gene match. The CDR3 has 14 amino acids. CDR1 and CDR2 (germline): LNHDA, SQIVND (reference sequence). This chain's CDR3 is CASSWTSGYNEQFF. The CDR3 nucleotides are TGTGCCAGTAGTTGGACTAGCGGGTACAATGAGCAGTTCTTC.

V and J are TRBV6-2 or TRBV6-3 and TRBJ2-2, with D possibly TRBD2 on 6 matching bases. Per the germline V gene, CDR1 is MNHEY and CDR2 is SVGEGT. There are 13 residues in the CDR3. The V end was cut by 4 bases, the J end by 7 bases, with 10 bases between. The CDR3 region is CASSFGGNGELFF. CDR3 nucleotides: TGTGCCAGCAGTTTTGGGGGGAACGGGGAGCTGTTTTTT.

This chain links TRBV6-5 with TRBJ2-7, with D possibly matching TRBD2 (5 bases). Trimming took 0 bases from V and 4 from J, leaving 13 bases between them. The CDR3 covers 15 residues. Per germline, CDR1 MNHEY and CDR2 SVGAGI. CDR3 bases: TGTGCCAGCAGTTACTCTTCGGGGTCCCAATACGAGCAGTACTTC. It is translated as CASSYSSGSQYEQYF.

The DNA of the CDR3 is TGTGCCAGCAGTACTCGGACAGGAGGTTCACCCCTCCACTTT. It is translated as CASSTRTGGSPLHF. The chain recombines TRBV2 with TRBJ1-6; 7 bases line up with TRBD1. Losses at the gene ends were 5 bases for V and 9 bases for J; bases not matched to a gene: 7. Germline loops: CDR1 SNHLY, CDR2 FYNNEI. The CDR3 runs 14 residues.

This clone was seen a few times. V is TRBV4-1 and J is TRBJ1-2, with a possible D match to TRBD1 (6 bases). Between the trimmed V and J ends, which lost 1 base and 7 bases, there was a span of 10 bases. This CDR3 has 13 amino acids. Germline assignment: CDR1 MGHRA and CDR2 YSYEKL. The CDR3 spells CASSQAHRAGYTF. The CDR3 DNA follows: TGCGCCAGCAGCCAAGCGCACAGGGCTGGCTACACCTTC.

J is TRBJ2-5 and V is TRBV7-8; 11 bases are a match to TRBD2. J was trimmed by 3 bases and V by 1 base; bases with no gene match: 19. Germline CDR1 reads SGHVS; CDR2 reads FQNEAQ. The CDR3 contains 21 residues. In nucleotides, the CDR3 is TGTGCCAGCAGCTTAGTAGGATACGGTCTAGCGGGGGGCATAAAAAAAGAGACCCAGTACTTC. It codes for CASSLVGYGLAGGIKKETQYF.

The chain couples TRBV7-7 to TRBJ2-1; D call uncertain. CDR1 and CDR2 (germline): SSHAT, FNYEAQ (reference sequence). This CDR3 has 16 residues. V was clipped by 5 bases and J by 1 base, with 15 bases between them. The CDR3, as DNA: TGTGCCAGCAGCCCGGGCCGCCTCCTTTCCTACAATGAGCAGTTCTTC. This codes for CASSPGRLLSYNEQFF.

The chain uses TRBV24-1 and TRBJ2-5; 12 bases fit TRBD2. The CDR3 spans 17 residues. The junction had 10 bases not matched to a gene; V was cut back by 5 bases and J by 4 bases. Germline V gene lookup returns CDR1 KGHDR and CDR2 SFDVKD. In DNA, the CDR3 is TGTGCCACCAGTGTGAAACAGACTAGCGGGAGAGGAGAGACCCAGTACTTC. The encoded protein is CATSVKQTSGRGETQYF.

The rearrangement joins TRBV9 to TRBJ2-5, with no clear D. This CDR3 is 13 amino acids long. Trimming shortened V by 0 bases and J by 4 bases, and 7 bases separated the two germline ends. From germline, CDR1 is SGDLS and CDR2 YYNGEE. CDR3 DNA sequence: TGTGCCAGCAGCGTAGTCCCCGGAGAGACCCAGTACTTC. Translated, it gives CASSVVPGETQYF.

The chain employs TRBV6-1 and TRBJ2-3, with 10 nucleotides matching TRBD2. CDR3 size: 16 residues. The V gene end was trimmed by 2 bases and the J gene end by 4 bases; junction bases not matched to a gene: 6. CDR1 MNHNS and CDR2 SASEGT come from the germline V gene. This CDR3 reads CASSELRTSGADTQYF. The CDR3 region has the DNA TGTGCCAGCAGTGAACTTCGGACTAGCGGTGCAGATACGCAGTATTTT.

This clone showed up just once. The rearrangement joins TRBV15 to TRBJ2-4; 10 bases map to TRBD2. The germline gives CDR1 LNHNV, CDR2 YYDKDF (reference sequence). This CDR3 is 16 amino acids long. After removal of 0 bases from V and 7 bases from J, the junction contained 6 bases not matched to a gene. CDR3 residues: CATSRDVGAGGNIQYF. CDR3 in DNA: TGTGCCACCAGCAGAGATGTGGGAGCGGGAGGGAACATTCAGTACTTC.

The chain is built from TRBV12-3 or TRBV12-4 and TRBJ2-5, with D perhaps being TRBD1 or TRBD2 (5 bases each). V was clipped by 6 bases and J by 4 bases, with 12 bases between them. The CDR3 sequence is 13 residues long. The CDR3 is CASSRGAGETQYF. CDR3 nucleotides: TGTGCCAGCAGCCGAGGGGCTGGAGAGACCCAGTACTTC.

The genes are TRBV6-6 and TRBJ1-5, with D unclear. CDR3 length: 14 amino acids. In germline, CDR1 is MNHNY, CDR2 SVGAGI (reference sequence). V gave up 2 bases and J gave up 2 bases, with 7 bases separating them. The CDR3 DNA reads TGTGCCAGCAGTTACGACGTGGGCAATCAGCCCCAGCATTTT. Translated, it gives CASSYDVGNQPQHF.

CDR3 loop: CAISDGNYGYTF. CDR3 DNA: TGTGCCATCAGTGACGGCAACTATGGCTACACCTTC. This sequence joins TRBV10-3 and TRBJ1-2; D unclear. Trimming pared 3 bases from V and 2 bases from J, leaving 4 bases between. The CDR3 is 12 residues long. The germline gives CDR1 ENHRY, CDR2 SYGVKD.

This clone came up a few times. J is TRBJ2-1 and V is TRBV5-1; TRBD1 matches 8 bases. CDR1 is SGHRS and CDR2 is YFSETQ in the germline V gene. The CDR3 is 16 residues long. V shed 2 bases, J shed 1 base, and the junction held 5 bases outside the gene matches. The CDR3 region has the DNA TGCGCCAGCAGCTTAAGAGGGGACAGGTCCTACAATGAGCAGTTCTTC. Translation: CASSLRGDRSYNEQFF.

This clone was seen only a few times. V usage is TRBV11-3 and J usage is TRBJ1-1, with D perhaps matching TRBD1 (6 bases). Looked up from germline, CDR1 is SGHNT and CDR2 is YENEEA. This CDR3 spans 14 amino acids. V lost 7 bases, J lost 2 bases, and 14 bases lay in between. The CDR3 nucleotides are TGTGCCAGCACCTGGAAGGACAGAAACACTGAAGCTTTCTTT. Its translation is CASTWKDRNTEAFF.

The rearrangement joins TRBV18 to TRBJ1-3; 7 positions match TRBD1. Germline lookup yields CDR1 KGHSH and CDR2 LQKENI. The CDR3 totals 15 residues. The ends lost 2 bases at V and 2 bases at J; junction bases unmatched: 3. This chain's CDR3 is CASSPTTGTGNTIYF. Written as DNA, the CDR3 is TGTGCCAGCTCACCAACGACAGGGACTGGAAACACCATATATTTT.